The TCR beta chain described here comes from a study of post-analysis software for immune sequencing data (dated by TCRdb to about 2015). In the study overall: Disease courses on record covered relapsing-remitting, secondary progressive and progressive-relapsing multiple sclerosis, though some patients had no subtype annotation. A subset of samples was prepared in parallel using single-end sample barcoding, then pooled and co-amplified after Illumina adapter ligation. The patient repertoires were compared against about 10 previously published healthy control repertoires obtained from donors aged about 6 to 26 years. The research as a whole found: When samples were clustered directly using the F measure, samples prepared in the same batch co-clustered strongly, which prompted a batch-effect correction. Multiple sclerosis patients had significantly lower normalized Chao1 diversity than controls, a result that suggests substantial peripheral T-cell clonal expansion. Patients showed significantly higher frequencies than controls for about five TRBV segments, among them TRBV5-6, TRBV5-1 and TRBV20-1. The multiple sclerosis patient group was slightly younger than the control group.

To demonstrate the VDJtools post-analysis software, the study profiled TCR beta repertoires from the peripheral blood of 10 to 15 young patients with multiple sclerosis. The multiple sclerosis patients were children and adolescents ranging in age from roughly 6 to 15 years. Cut back by 7 bases and 6 bases, the V and J ends lie 20 bases apart. From the cysteine up to the phenylalanine, the CDR3 has a length of 15 residues. The DNA shown is the 45-base CDR3, in frame from base 1. In the case of this clonotype: Its binding antigen is unknown. Per-nucleotide qualities are absent, and no much larger clonotype sits a single base away.

The library was built by means of PCR. TCRdb shows the sequencer as Illumina HiSeq 2500. To reduce PCR and sequencing biases, unique molecular identifiers were built into the TCR beta cDNA libraries. Every 1 to 10 million input T cells yielded roughly 500,000 cDNA molecules, meaning each molecule approximated one T cell. Patient libraries were prepared and sequenced with the same protocol used for the earlier healthy control dataset. Samples belonging to the same batch were prepared together, multiplexed and sequenced on a shared HiSeq lane. The authors' analysis ran thus. MIGEC handled the raw barcoded reads, throwing out single-read molecular identifier groups before consensus assembly and CDR3 extraction. VDJtools was used for post-analysis of the clonotype tables, with diversity normalized by down-sampling every dataset to the smallest sample size. Repertoire overlap clustering matched CDR3 amino acid but not nucleotide sequences to correct batch-related cross-sample contamination. TCRdb trimmed public reads at Q25 via fastp, called clones via MiXCR and kept in-frame beta chains. Each CDR3 protein gets just one entry, which takes the most common genes and DNA from the rows behind it. It is TCRdb's table, rather than the study itself, that gives the V and J calls and clone size. This sample comprises 600,000 to 700,000 distinct CDR3 sequences, over 45% of them detected only once. The ten largest clones take up roughly 10% of the sample.

Sequences were obtained from blood. The rearranged chain carries TRBV12-3 or TRBV12-4 and TRBJ2-3; the D gene is possibly TRBD1, with 8 bases matching. The TCR sequence derives from a girl aged 2-15 years with multiple sclerosis. The bases read TGTGCCAGCACGATACAGGGGGGGAAGGAGGATACGCAGTATTTT. Its amino acids are CASTIQGGKEDTQYF.